What follows are 23 T cell receptor beta chains derived from one specimen sequenced in a study of tumour-infiltrating T cells in Burkitt lymphoma. The method was immunoSEQ multiplex PCR; TCRdb's version includes in-frame clones alone and lacks a portion of them. The table shows 3,000 to 4,000 clones, with 19% occurring only once. The specimen was tumor tissue. The origin of the receptors is a human donor with Burkitt lymphoma.

This clone appeared a few times. This chain connects TRBV30 to TRBJ2-1; TRBD2 aligns across 7 bases. This CDR3 contains 14 residues. Germline CDR1 is GTSNPN and CDR2 is SVGIG (reference sequence). V was clipped by 1 base and J by 15 bases; unmatched bases: 15. The CDR3 bases are TGTGCCTGGAGTGCGAGTTCGCGGGAGACCAGTATGTTCTTC. Residues: CAWSASSRETSMFF.

A few counts support this clone. The chain recombines TRBV6-5 with TRBJ2-1, with D possibly matching TRBD2 (6 bases). The CDR3 sequence is 15 residues long. Deletions cut 7 bases from V and 0 bases from J, with 13 bases between. Germline V gene data show CDR1 as MNHEY and CDR2 as SVGAGI. The CDR3 DNA follows: TGTGCCAGCACTAGCGACCCAAGCTCCTACAATGAGCAGTTCTTC. Encoded protein: CASTSDPSSYNEQFF.

The rearrangement links TRBV18 to TRBJ2-1; no firm D call. Trimming pared 6 bases from V and 8 bases from J, leaving 14 bases between. Germline CDR1 reads KGHSH; CDR2 reads LQKENI. This CDR3 comprises 13 residues. CDR3 sequence: CASSPPSRYEQFF. The CDR3 nucleotides read TGTGCCAGCTCCCCCCCCTCTAGATATGAGCAGTTCTTC.

The CDR3 protein is CASRPGLAAYEQYF. DNA of the CDR3: TGTGCCAGCAGACCGGGACTAGCGGCCTACGAGCAGTACTTC. V and J are TRBV27 and TRBJ2-7; TRBD2 matches 11 bases. Germline values: CDR1 MNHEY, CDR2 SMNVEV (reference sequence). Losses at the gene ends were 6 bases for V and 2 bases for J; bases not matched to a gene: 3. The CDR3 is 14 amino acids.

This clone has only a few counts. The chain employs TRBV11-1 and TRBJ2-4, with TRBD2 as a possible D gene (6 bases). The V end was cut by 3 bases, the J end by 0 bases, with 15 bases between. The CDR3 length is 17 residues. The germline V gene has CDR1 SGHAT and CDR2 FQDESV (reference sequence). The CDR3 protein is CASSFRNSGLAKNIQYF. CDR3 DNA: TGTGCCAGCAGCTTCCGGAATAGCGGTCTAGCCAAAAACATTCAGTACTTC.

This chain connects TRBV27 to TRBJ1-2; possible D gene TRBD1, 5 bases. V was clipped by 5 bases and J by 4 bases, with 20 bases between them. CDR3 size: 16 residues. From germline, CDR1 is MNHEY and CDR2 SMNVEV (reference sequence). CDR3 coding DNA: TGTGCCAGCAGTCAGCCCGGGACGGCGGGCCCCTATGGCTACACCTTC. Encoded protein: CASSQPGTAGPYGYTF.

The chain uses TRBV19 and TRBJ2-3, with 8 bases that match TRBD2. CDR3 length equals 14 residues. Trimming removed 5 bases from V and 4 bases from J; junction bases left unmatched: 5. Germline loops: CDR1 LNHDA, CDR2 SQIVND (reference sequence). The CDR3 here is CASSLSGGPDTQYF. In DNA, the CDR3 is TGTGCCAGTAGTCTATCGGGGGGGCCAGATACGCAGTATTTT.

The chain combines TRBV5-1 with TRBJ2-3; 7 nucleotides line up with TRBD2. The ends lost 0 bases at V and 3 bases at J; junction bases unmatched: 7. CDR3 size: 16 residues. Germline V gives CDR1 SGHRS, CDR2 YFSETQ. The CDR3 DNA sequence: TGCGCCAGCAGCTTGGAGGCTAGCGGAACAACAGATACGCAGTATTTT. This encodes CASSLEASGTTDTQYF.

This clone has more than one count but fewer than ten. This chain connects TRBV10-3 to TRBJ1-2, with D possibly TRBD1 on 5 matching bases. Trimming stripped 4 bases from V and 1 base from J, with 13 bases between. The CDR3 contains 15 residues. Germline CDR1 reads ENHRY; CDR2 reads SYGVKD. CDR3 amino acids: CAISVARDFNYGYTF. The DNA of the CDR3 is TGTGCCATCAGTGTAGCTCGGGACTTTAACTATGGCTACACCTTC.

This clone was found a few times. The CDR3 protein is CSVGGGSEQYF. The CDR3 nucleotides are TGCAGCGTTGGAGGGGGGAGCGAGCAGTACTTC. The chain is built from TRBV29-1 and TRBJ2-7; D might be TRBD1 or TRBD2, each matching 6 bases. From germline, CDR1 is SQVTM and CDR2 ANQGSEA. The V end was cut by 4 bases, the J end by 6 bases, with 10 bases between. The CDR3 runs to 11 residues.

This chain uses TRBV19 with TRBJ2-3, with 7 bases that match TRBD2. This CDR3 has 14 residues. Germline assignment: CDR1 LNHDA and CDR2 SQIVND (reference sequence). Trimming removed 2 bases from V and 6 bases from J; junction bases left unmatched: 5. This chain's CDR3 is CASSIWELADTQYF. CDR3 DNA: TGTGCCAGTAGTATATGGGAACTAGCGGATACGCAGTATTTT.

This clone was seen more than once but under ten times. CDR3 coding DNA: TGTGCCCTCCGGGTGAGCGAGCAATACAATGAGCAGTTCTTC. It is translated as CALRVSEQYNEQFF. The chain couples TRBV7-9 to TRBJ2-1, with no clear D. The CDR3 runs to 14 residues. The germline V gene encodes CDR1 SEHNR and CDR2 FQNEAQ (reference sequence). Between the trimmed V and J ends, which lost 11 bases and 4 bases, there was a span of 18 bases.

This clone was seen a few times. A read error may account for a junction end that differs from germline. This chain links TRBV7-2 with TRBJ2-7, with 11 bases matching TRBD2. Germline values: CDR1 SGHTA, CDR2 FQGNSA. CDR3 length equals 15 residues. CDR3 DNA: TGTGCCAGCAGTTTAGCGGGAGGGGTCCTAAGCGAGCAGTACTTC. It codes for CASSLAGGVLSEQYF. Complete variable domain (other parts from reference TRBV7-2 and TRBJ2-7): GAGVSQSPSNKVTEKGKDVELRCDPISGHTALYWYRQSLGQGLEFLIYFQGNSAPDKSGLPSDRFSAERTGGSVSTLTIQRTQQEDSAVYLCASSLAGGVLSEQYFGPGTRLTVT.

The V gene is TRBV29-1, the J gene TRBJ1-5; TRBD1 aligns across 7 bases. Trimming cost V 5 bases and J 2 bases; bases outside gene matches: 3. The CDR3 has 13 amino acids. Germline CDR1 SQVTM, CDR2 ANQGSEA. CDR3 DNA sequence: TGCAGCGTTACCACAGGGGGCAATCAGCCCCAGCATTTT. It translates to CSVTTGGNQPQHF. Variable domain in full (rest from reference TRBV29-1 and TRBJ1-5): SAVISQKPSRDICQRGTSLTIQCQVDSQVTMMFWYRQQPGQSLTLIATANQGSEATYESGFVIDKFPISRPNLTFSTLTVSNMSPEDSSIYLCSVTTGGNQPQHFGDGTRLSIL.

The table lists this clone with a few counts. The chain uses TRBV7-2 and TRBJ2-1, with 10 bases fitting TRBD2. Germline V gives CDR1 SGHTA, CDR2 FQGNSA. This CDR3 has 14 residues. With 1 base clipped from V and 9 bases from J, the junction kept 3 bases outside the gene matches. The CDR3 sequence: CASSLEAGGGEQFF. In nucleotides, the CDR3 is TGTGCCAGCAGCTTAGAAGCGGGAGGGGGTGAGCAGTTCTTC.

This clone was seen a few times. J is TRBJ2-7 and V is TRBV19; D gene uncertain. Per the germline V gene, CDR1 is LNHDA and CDR2 is SQIVND (reference sequence). The ends were cut back, 6 bases at V and 2 bases at J, with 11 bases in the middle. CDR3 size: 13 residues. The CDR3 is CASSPGGAYEQYF. The CDR3 coding sequence is TGTGCCAGTAGCCCGGGTGGCGCCTACGAGCAGTACTTC.

V and J are TRBV9 and TRBJ2-3; no clear D gene. Germline V lookup: CDR1 SGDLS, CDR2 YYNGEE. The CDR3 runs 14 residues. The V gene lost 0 bases and the J gene lost 4 bases, with 9 bases spanning the gap. CDR3 residues: CASSVATEPDTQYF. The CDR3 DNA reads TGTGCCAGCAGCGTAGCTACAGAGCCAGATACGCAGTATTTT.

The chain links TRBV19 to TRBJ2-1; possible D gene TRBD2, 5 bases. The CDR3 runs to 14 residues. CDR1 is LNHDA and CDR2 is SQIVND in the germline V gene (reference sequence). The germline V and J ends were trimmed by 5 bases and 2 bases, with 10 bases remaining between them. This CDR3 reads CASSFRGTYNEQFF. The CDR3 region has the DNA TGTGCCAGTAGTTTTCGGGGTACCTACAATGAGCAGTTCTTC.

This clone occurred a few times. The chain joins TRBV23-1 to TRBJ1-1; no clear D. TRBV23-1 counts as an open reading frame of uncertain function. Trimming shortened V by 4 bases and J by 7 bases, and 10 bases separated the two germline ends. The CDR3 consists of 12 residues. The CDR3 nucleotides are TGCGCCAGCAGTCGAGGGAATGGTGAAGCTTTCTTT. This encodes CASSRGNGEAFF.

The chain has TRBV5-1 and TRBJ2-3; D is perhaps TRBD2 (5 bases). V lost 3 bases to trimming and J lost 1 base, with 18 bases between them. The CDR3 sequence is 17 residues long. The V gene's germline CDR1 is SGHRS and CDR2 YFSETQ. CDR3 coding DNA: TGCGCCAGCAGCTCCGTACCTGTAGCGACCGGCACAGATACGCAGTATTTT. Translating gives CASSSVPVATGTDTQYF.

The gene calls are TRBV30 and TRBJ1-1; D gene ambiguous. Germline CDR1 reads GTSNPN; CDR2 reads SVGIG (reference sequence). CDR3 size: 14 residues. V was shortened by 0 bases and J by 1 base, with 9 bases between the two germline ends. In nucleotides, the CDR3 is TGTGCCTGGAGTGTGGATAGGCAGAACACTGAAGCTTTCTTT. Protein product: CAWSVDRQNTEAFF.

The J gene is TRBJ2-6, the V gene TRBV5-4; TRBD2 might be the D (5 bases). V shed 2 bases and J shed 4 bases, with 7 bases lying between them. Germline assignment: CDR1 SGHNT and CDR2 YYREEE (reference sequence). The CDR3 is 14 residues long. CDR3 amino acids: CASSFTGGANVLTF. The CDR3 DNA reads TGTGCCAGCAGCTTCACGGGGGGGGCCAACGTCCTGACTTTC. The whole variable domain, filled in from reference TRBV5-4 and TRBJ2-6, reads ETGVTQSPTHLIKTRGQQVTLRCSSQSGHNTVSWYQQALGQGPQFIFQYYREEENGRGNFPPRFSGLQFPNYSSELNVNALELDDSALYLCASSFTGGANVLTFGAGSRLTVL.

This clone came up a few times. The chain employs TRBV11-3 and TRBJ2-1; 8 bases align to TRBD2. The V and J ends lost 5 bases and 9 bases, in that order; junction bases with no gene match: 9. The V gene's germline CDR1 is SGHNT and CDR2 YENEEA. CDR3 length: 14 residues. The CDR3 DNA is TGTGCCAGCAGCCCCTCCGGGAGGGGAAGTGAGCAGTTCTTC. As protein: CASSPSGRGSEQFF.